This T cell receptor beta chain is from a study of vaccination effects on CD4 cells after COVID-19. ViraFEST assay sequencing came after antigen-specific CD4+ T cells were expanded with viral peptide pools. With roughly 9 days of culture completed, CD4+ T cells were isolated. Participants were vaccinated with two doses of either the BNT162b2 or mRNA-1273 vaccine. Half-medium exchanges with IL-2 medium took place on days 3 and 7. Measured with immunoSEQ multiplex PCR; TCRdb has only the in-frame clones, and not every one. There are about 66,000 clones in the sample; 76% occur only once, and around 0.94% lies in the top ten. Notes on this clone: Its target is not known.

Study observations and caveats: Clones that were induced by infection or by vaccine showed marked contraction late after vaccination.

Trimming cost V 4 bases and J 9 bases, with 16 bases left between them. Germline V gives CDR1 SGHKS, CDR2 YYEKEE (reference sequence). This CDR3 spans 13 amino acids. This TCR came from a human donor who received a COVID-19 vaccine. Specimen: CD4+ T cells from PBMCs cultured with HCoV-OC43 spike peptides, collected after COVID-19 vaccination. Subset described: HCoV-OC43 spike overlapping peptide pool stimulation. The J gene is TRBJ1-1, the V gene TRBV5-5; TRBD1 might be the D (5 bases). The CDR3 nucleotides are TGTGCCAGCAGCAGCGCGGGACCCTCGAAAGCTTTCTTT. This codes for CASSSAGPSKAFF.